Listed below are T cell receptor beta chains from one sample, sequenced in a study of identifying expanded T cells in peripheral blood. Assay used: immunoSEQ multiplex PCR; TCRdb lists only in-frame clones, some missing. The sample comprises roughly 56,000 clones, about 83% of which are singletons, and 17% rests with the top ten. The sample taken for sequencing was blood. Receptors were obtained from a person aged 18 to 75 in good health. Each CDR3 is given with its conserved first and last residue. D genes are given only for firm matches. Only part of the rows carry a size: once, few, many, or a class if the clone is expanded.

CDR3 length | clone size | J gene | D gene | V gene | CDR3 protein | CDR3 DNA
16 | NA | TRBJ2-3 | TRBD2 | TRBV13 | CASSLVLREGLDTQYF | TGTGCCAGCAGCTTAGTGTTGCGGGAGGGTTTGGATACGCAGTATTTT
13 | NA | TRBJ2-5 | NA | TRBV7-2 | CASTTPPGETQYF | TGTGCCAGCACGACCCCGCCAGGGGAGACCCAGTACTTC
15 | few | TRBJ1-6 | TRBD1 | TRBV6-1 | CASSPRQGSNSPLHF | TGTGCCAGCAGCCCCCGACAGGGTTCCAATTCACCCCTCCACTTT
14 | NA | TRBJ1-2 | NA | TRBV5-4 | CASSFPTANYGYTF | TGTGCCAGCAGCTTCCCAACGGCCAACTATGGCTACACCTTC
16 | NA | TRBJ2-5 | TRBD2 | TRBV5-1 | CASSASWSGGQETQYF | TGCGCCAGCAGCGCCAGCTGGAGCGGGGGACAAGAGACCCAGTACTTC
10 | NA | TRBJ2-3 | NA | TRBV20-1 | CSARADTQYF | TGCAGTGCCAGAGCAGATACGCAGTATTTT
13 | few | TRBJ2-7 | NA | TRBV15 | CATSRDREGEQYF | TGTGCCACCAGCAGAGACAGGGAAGGAGAGCAGTACTTC
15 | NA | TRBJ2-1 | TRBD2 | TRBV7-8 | CASTKNGLAANEQFF | TGTGCCAGCACCAAGAATGGGCTAGCGGCGAATGAGCAGTTCTTC
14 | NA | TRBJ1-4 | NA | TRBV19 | CASTYGAANEKLFF | TGTGCCAGTACGTATGGAGCAGCTAATGAAAAACTGTTTTTT
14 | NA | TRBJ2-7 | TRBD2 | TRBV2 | CASNPMASGTEQYF | TGTGCCAGCAACCCTATGGCTAGCGGGACCGAGCAGTACTTC
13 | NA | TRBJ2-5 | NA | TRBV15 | CATSRVGQETQYF | TGTGCCACCAGCAGAGTTGGCCAAGAGACCCAGTACTTC
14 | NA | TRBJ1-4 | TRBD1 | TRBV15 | CATSREGTEKKLFF | TGTGCCACCAGCAGAGAAGGGACAGAGAAAAAACTGTTTTTT
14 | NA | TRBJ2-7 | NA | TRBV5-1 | CASRLTTSSYEQYF | TGCGCCAGCAGGTTGACGACTAGCTCCTACGAGCAGTACTTC
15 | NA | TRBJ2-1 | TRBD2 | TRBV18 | CASSLGLAGGSEQFF | TGTGCCAGCTCACTCGGACTAGCGGGGGGCTCGGAGCAGTTCTTC
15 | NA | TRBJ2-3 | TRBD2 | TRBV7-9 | CASSSPLAGEDTQYF | TGTGCCAGCAGCTCCCCACTAGCGGGAGAAGATACGCAGTATTTT
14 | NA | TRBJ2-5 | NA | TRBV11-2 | CASSTSGAQETQYF | TGTGCCAGCAGCACATCAGGGGCGCAAGAGACCCAGTACTTC
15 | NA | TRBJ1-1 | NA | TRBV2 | CASSERAVMNTEAFF | TGTGCCAGCAGTGAAAGGGCTGTGATGAACACTGAAGCTTTCTTT
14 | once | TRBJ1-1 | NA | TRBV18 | CASSPDRARTEAFF | TGTGCCAGCTCACCGGACAGAGCCCGAACTGAAGCTTTCTTT
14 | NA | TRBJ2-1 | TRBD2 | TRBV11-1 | CASSLSGGPSEQFF | TGTGCCAGCAGCCTTAGCGGGGGGCCTAGTGAGCAGTTCTTC
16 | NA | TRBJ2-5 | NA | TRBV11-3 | CASSLARTALGETQYF | TGTGCCAGCAGCTTAGCACGGACTGCTTTGGGAGAGACCCAGTACTTC
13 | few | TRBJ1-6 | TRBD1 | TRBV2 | CASSTNRGSPLHF | TGTGCCAGCAGCACAAACAGGGGCTCACCCCTCCACTTT
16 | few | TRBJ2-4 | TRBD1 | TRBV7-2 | CASSLALTGGRNIQYF | TGTGCCAGCAGCTTAGCATTGACAGGGGGCCGGAACATTCAGTACTTC
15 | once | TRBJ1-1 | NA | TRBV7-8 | CASSPDLTGNTEAFF | TGTGCCAGCAGCCCCGATCTGACAGGAAACACTGAAGCTTTCTTT
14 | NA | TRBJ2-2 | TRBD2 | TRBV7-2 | CASSQASGRGELFF | TGTGCCAGCAGCCAGGCTAGCGGGAGGGGGGAGCTGTTTTTT
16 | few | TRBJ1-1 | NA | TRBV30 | CAWGKGGANQNTEAFF | TGTGCCTGGGGGAAGGGCGGGGCGAACCAGAACACTGAAGCTTTCTTT
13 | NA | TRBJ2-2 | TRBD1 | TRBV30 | CAWGTGGTGELFF | TGTGCCTGGGGGACAGGGGGCACCGGGGAGCTGTTTTTT
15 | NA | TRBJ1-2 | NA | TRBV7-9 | CASSLAGTRNYGYTF | TGTGCCAGCAGCTTAGCAGGGACGCGGAACTATGGCTACACCTTC
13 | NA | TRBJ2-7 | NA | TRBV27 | CASSKTTGYEQYF | TGTGCCAGCAGTAAAACAACAGGGTACGAGCAGTACTTC
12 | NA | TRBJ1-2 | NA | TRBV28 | CASSPPTGARTF | TGTGCCAGCAGCCCCCCTACCGGGGCCCGAACCTTC
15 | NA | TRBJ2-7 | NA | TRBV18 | CASSPQTTRYNEQYF | TGTGCCAGCTCACCACAGACTACCAGGTACAACGAGCAGTACTTC
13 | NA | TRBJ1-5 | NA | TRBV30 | CAWSVQTNQPQHF | TGTGCCTGGAGTGTACAGACTAATCAGCCCCAGCATTTT